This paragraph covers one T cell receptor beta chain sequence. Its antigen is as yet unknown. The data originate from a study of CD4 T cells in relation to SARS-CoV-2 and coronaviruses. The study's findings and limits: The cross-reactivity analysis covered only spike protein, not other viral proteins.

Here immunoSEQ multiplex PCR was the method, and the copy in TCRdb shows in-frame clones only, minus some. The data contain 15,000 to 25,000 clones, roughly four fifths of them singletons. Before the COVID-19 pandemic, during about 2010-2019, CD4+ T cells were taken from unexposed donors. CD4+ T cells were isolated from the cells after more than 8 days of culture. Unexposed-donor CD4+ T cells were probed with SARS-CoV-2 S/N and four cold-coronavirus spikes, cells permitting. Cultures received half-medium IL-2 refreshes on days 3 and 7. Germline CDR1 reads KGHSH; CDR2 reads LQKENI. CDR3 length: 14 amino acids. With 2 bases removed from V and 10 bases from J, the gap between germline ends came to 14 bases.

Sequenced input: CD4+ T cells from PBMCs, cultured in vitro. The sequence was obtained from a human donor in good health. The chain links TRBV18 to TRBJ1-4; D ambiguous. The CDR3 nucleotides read TGTGCCAGCTCACCATCCGGGATGGACGGAAAACTGTTTTTT. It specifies CASSPSGMDGKLFF.